This T cell receptor beta chain was found in a study of regulatory T cells in long-lasting Graves disease. HTBI primers from iRepertoire and Arm-PCR of CDR3 regions yielded the TCR beta libraries. Per the original data handling: Among the samples, approximately 60 TRBV and 14 to 15 TRBJ segments were identified. TCRdb used MiXCR to reprocess the multiplex PCR reads, holding one entry per CDR3 protein. TCRdb's processing, not the authors' own work, is the source of the V and J calls. The table shows about 400,000 distinct CDR3 sequences, with roughly 15% occurring only once. Sample time point: newly diagnosed GD, antithyroid drugs for less than 3 months. The TCR library was prepared using RNA isolated from PBMCs. The authors diagnosed Graves' disease using American Thyroid Association guidelines. In its sample, this clonotype was seen many times. The same sample was also studied in work on T cells in Graves' hyperthyroidism and ophthalmopathy. That study adds: A lack of ophthalmopathy progression within 18 months defined stable Graves' hyperthyroidism. Among thyroid clonotypes expanded above 0.001, most also appeared in blood.

The material was peripheral blood mononuclear cells (PBMCs), obtained at new diagnosis, from a patient treated with antithyroid drugs. The TCR comes from a woman in her thirties or forties with Graves disease.

CDR3 sequence (DNA): TGTGCCAGCAGTTACTCCGTGGCAAGCAATCAGCCCCAGCATTTT. This sequence encodes CASSYSVASNQPQHF. The rearrangement uses TRBV6-5 and TRBJ1-5; D not certain. V gave up 0 bases and J gave up 1 base, with 7 bases separating them. CDR3 length: 15 amino acids. Germline V gene sequence: CDR1 MNHEY, CDR2 SVGAGI.